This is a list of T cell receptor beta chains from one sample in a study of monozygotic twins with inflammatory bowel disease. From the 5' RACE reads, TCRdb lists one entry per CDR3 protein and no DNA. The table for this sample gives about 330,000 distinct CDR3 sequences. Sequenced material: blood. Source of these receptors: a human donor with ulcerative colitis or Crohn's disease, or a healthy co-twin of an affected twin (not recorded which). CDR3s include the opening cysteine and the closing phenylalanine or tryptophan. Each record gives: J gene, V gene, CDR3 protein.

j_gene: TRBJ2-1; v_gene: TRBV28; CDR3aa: CASRKTGTRLLYSEQFF
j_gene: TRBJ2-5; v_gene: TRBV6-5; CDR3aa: CASSNPNGETQYF
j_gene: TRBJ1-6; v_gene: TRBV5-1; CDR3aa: CASSLAPGQAFTVPSNSPLHF
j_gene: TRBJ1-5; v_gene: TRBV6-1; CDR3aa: CASISYMGQPQHF
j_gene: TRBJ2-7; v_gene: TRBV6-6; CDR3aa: CASSRTDNKQYF
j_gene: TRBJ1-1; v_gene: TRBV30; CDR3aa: CAWSVGQPNTEAFF
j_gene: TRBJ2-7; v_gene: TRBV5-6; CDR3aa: CASSTGTEYEQYF
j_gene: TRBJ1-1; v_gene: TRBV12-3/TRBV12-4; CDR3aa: CASSLRTEYEAFF
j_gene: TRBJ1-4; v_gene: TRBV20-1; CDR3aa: CSASGTGGVGEKLFF
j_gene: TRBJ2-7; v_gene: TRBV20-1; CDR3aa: CSAYGGLSYEQYF
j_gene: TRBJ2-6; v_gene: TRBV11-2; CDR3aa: CASSFIRDSHTSGANVLTF
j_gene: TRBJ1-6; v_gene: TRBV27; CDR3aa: CASSRGSNAPLHF
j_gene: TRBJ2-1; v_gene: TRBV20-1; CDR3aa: CSANGLAGALVGNEQFF
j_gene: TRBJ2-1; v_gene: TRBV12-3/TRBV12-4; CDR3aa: CASRYSGQGKLNEQFF
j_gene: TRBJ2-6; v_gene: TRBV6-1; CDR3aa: CASSVTGGSGANVLTF
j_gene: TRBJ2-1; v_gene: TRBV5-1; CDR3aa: CASSSGVDAYNEQFF
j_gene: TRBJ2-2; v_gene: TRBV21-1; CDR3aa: CASSKTGGLTLSGAGELFF
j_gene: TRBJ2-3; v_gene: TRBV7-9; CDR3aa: CASSYGTSGTDTQYF
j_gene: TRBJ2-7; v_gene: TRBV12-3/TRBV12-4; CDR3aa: CASNSPSAGTYEQYF
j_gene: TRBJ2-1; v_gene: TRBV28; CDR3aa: CASRPTGGMHFF
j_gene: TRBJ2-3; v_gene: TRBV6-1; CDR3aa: CASSLDSSSSTDTQYF
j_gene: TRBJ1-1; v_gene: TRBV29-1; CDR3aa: CSYTGGQGSRYLNTEAFF
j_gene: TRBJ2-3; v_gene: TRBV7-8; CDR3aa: CASSLARLTFKDTQYF
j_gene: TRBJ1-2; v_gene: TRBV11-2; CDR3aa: CASTLTAGGYTF
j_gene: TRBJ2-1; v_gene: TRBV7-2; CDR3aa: CASSFFFSSYNEQFF
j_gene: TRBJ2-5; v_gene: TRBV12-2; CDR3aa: CASGALWGPSVRETQYF
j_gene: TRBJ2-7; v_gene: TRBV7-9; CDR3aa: CASSLTNEQYF
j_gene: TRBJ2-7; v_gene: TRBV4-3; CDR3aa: CASSQDRLAGAPEQYF
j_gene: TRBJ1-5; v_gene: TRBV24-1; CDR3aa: CATSDRREGASNQPQHF
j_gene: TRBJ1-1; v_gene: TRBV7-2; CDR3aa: CASSSIPGGPNTEAFF
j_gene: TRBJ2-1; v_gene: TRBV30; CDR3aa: CAWSVLRGGNEQFF
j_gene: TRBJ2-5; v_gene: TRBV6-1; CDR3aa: CASKRTLQETQYF
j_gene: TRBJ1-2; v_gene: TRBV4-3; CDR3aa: CASSQENSNYGYTF